Included here is one TCR beta chain sequence, with context. Its target is unknown. Regarding treatment: approximately nine-day PBMC culture with coronavirus spike peptide pools or control peptides (ViraFEST assay). CD4+ T cells of the unexposed donor were collected before the COVID-19 pandemic (2011-2018). Sequenced with the Oncomine TCR Beta short-read assay was DNA taken from cultured CD4+ T cells. From CD4+ T cells that had been cultured, genomic DNA was extracted. TCRdb passed the PCR reads through MiXCR, listing each CDR3 protein once. The sample includes around 10,000 distinct CDR3 sequences, approximately 30% of them seen just once. This record comes from a study of vaccination and CD4 T cells after COVID-19. Looking at the study overall: Post-COVID draws followed diagnosis by a median around 100 days (range 35 to 161).

V dropped 7 bases and J dropped 5; count of bases not matched to a gene: 7. CDR1 MNHEY and CDR2 SVGEGT come from the germline V gene. The CDR3 length is 14 residues. Source material: CD4+ T cells from blood, cultured in vitro. This sequence originates from a human donor in good health. The chain combines TRBV6-2 or TRBV6-3 with TRBJ2-7; 11 positions agree with TRBD1. The CDR3 protein is CASIPRTGGNEQYF. CDR3 nucleotides: TGTGCCAGCATCCCCCGGACAGGGGGCAACGAGCAGTACTTC.